This T cell receptor (beta chain) derives from a study of T cells in Graves' hyperthyroidism and ophthalmopathy. The CDR3 totals 15 residues. Looked up from germline, CDR1 is LNHDA and CDR2 is SQIVND (reference sequence). Trimming cost V 6 bases and J 2 bases, with 14 bases left between them. This clonotype was counted at least ten times. Researchers took RNA transcripts and amplified the TCR beta CDR3 regions from them. HTBI primers were used for first-round RT-PCR of the TCR CDR3. TCRdb independently ran MiXCR on the multiplex PCR reads; one entry per CDR3 protein. Altogether 350,000 or so distinct CDR3 sequences are present, about a sixth being singletons, with the ten largest covering around 15%.

The source is a woman in her thirties or forties with Graves' ophthalmopathy. This rearrangement joins TRBV19 to TRBJ1-5; D possibly corresponds to TRBD1 (6 bases). The sequenced material came from blood. The CDR3, as DNA: TGTGCCAGTAGCAGACAGGCCGCAGGCAATCAGCCCCAGCATTTT. Translation gives CASSRQAAGNQPQHF.